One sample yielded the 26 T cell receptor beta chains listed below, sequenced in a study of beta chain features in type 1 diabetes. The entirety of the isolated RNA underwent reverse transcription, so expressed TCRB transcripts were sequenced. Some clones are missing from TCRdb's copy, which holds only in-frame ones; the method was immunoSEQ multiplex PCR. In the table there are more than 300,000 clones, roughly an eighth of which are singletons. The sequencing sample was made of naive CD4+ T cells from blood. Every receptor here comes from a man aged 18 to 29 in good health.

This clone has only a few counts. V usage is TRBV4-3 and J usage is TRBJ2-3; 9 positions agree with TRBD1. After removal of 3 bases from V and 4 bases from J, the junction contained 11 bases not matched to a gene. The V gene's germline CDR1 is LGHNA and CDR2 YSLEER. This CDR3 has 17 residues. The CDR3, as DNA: TGCGCCAGCAGCCAGTATAAGGGACAGGGTCTCGCAGATACGCAGTATTTT. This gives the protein CASSQYKGQGLADTQYF.

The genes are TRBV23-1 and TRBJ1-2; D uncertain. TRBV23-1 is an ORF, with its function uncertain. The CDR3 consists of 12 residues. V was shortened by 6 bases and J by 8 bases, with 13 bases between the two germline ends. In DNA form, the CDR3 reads TGCGCCAGCAGGTGGCCCCCTTCAGGCTACACCTTC. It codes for CASRWPPSGYTF.

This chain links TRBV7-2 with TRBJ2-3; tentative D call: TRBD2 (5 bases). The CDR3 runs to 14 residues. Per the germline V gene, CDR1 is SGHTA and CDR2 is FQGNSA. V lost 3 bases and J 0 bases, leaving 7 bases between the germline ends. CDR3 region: CASSFGDSTDTQYF. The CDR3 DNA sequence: TGTGCCAGCAGCTTCGGGGATAGCACAGATACGCAGTATTTT.

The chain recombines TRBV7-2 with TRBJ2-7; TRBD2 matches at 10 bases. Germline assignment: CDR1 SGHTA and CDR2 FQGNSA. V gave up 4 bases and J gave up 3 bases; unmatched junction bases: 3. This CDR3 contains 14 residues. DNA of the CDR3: TGTGCCAGCAGCTCGGGACTAGCGCACTACGAGCAGTACTTC. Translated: CASSSGLAHYEQYF.

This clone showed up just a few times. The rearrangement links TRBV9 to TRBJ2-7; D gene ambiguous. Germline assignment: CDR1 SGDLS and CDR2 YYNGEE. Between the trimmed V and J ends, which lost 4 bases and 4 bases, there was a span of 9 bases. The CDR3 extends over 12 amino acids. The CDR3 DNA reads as TGTGCCAGCAGCCCGGTCTTTTACGAGCAGTACTTC. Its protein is CASSPVFYEQYF. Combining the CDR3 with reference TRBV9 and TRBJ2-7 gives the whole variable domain DSGVTQTPKHLITATGQRVTLRCSPRSGDLSVYWYQQSLDQGLQFLIQYYNGEERAKGNILERFSAQQFPDLHSELNLSSLELGDSALYFCASSPVFYEQYFGPGTRLTVT.

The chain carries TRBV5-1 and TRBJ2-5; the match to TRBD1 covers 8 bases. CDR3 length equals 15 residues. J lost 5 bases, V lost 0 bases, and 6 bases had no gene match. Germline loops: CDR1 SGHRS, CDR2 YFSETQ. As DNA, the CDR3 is TGCGCCAGCAGCTTGGACGGACAGGGCTCGGAGACCCAGTACTTC. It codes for CASSLDGQGSETQYF.

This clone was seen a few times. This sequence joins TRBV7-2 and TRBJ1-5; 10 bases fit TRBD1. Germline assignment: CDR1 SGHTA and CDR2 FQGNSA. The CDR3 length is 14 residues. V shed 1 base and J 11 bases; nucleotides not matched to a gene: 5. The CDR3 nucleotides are TGTGCCAGCAGCTTAGTGGGACAGGGGCCATCCCAGCATTTT. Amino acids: CASSLVGQGPSQHF.

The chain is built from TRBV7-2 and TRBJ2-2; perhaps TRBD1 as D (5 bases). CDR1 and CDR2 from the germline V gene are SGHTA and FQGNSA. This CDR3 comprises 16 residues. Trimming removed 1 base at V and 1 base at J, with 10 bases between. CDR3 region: CASSLVQGLNTGELFF. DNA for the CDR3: TGTGCCAGCAGCTTAGTGCAGGGCCTGAACACCGGGGAGCTGTTTTTT.

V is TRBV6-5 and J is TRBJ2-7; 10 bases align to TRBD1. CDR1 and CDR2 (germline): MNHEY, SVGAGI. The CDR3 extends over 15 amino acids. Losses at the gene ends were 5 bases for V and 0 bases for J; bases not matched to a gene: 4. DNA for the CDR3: TGTGCCAGCAGTAGGGACAGGGGCTTCTCCTACGAGCAGTACTTC. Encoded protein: CASSRDRGFSYEQYF.

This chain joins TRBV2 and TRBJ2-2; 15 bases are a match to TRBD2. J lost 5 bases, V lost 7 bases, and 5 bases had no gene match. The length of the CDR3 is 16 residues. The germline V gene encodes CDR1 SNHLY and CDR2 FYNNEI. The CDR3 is CASKGLAGGRTGELFF. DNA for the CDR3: TGTGCCAGCAAGGGACTAGCGGGAGGTCGGACCGGGGAGCTGTTTTTT.

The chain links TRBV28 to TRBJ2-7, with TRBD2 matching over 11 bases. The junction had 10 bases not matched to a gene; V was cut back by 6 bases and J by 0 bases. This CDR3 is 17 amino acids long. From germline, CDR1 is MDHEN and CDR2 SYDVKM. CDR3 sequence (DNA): TGTGCCAGCAGCCCTGTAACACTAGCGGGGGCCTCCTACGAGCAGTACTTC. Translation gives CASSPVTLAGASYEQYF. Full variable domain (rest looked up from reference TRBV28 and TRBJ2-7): DVKVTQSSRYLVKRTGEKVFLECVQDMDHENMFWYRQDPGLGLRLIYFSYDVKMKEKGDIPEGYSVSREKKERFSLILESASTNQTSMYLCASSPVTLAGASYEQYFGPGTRLTVT.

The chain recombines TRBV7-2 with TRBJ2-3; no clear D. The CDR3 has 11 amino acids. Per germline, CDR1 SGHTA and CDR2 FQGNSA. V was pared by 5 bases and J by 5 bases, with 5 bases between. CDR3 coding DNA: TGTGCCAGCAGCGTAATAGATACGCAGTATTTT. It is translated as CASSVIDTQYF.

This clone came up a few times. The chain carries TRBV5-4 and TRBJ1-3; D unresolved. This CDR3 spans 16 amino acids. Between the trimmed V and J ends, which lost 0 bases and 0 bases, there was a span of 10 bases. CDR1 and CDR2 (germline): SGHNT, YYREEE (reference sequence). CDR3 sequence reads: CASSLARGDSGNTIYF. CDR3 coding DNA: TGTGCCAGCAGCTTGGCACGAGGCGACTCTGGAAACACCATATATTTT.

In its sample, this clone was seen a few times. DNA for the CDR3: TGTGCCAGCAGGCCCCATTCGGGGAACACAGATACGCAGTATTTT. Translating it yields CASRPHSGNTDTQYF. This sequence joins TRBV28 and TRBJ2-3; D may be TRBD2 (5 bases). Per the germline V gene, CDR1 is MDHEN and CDR2 is SYDVKM. Deletions cut 6 bases from V and 2 bases from J, with 15 bases between. The CDR3 contains 15 residues.

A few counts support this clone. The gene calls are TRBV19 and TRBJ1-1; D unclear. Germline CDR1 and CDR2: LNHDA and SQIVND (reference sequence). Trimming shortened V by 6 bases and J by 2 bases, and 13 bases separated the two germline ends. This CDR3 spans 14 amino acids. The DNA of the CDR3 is TGTGCCAGTAGCCCGAGGGAGAGAAACACTGAAGCTTTCTTT. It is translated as CASSPRERNTEAFF.

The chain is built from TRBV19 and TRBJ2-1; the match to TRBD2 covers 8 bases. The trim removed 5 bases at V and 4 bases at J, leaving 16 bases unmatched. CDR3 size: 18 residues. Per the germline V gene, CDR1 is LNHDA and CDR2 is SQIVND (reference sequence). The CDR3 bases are TGTGCCAGTAGTGGGACCGGGACTAGAAGCCTTGCATACAATGAGCAGTTCTTC. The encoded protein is CASSGTGTRSLAYNEQFF.

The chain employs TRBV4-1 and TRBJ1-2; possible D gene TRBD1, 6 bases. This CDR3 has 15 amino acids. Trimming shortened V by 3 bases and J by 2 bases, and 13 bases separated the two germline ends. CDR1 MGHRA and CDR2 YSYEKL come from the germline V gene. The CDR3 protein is CASSQLGGANYGYTF. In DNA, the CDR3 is TGCGCCAGCAGCCAGCTTGGGGGGGCCAACTATGGCTACACCTTC.

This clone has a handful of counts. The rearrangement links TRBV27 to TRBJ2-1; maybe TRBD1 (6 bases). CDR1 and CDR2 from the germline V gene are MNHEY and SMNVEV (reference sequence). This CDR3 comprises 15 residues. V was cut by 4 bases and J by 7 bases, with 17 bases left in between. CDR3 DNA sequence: TGTGCCAGCAGTTCCTCGGCCCTAAGGGGGAATGAGCAGTTCTTC. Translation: CASSSSALRGNEQFF.

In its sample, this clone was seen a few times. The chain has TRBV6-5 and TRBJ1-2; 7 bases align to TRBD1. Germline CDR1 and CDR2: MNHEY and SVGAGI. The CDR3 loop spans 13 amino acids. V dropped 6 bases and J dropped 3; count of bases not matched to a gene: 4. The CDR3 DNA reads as TGTGCCAGCAGAAGACAGGGTTACTATGGCTACACCTTC. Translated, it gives CASRRQGYYGYTF.

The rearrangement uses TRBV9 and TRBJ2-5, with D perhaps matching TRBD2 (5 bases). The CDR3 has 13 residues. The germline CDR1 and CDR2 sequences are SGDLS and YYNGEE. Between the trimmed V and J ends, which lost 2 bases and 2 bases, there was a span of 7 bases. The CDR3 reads CASSVGNQETQYF. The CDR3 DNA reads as TGTGCCAGCAGCGTCGGGAATCAAGAGACCCAGTACTTC.

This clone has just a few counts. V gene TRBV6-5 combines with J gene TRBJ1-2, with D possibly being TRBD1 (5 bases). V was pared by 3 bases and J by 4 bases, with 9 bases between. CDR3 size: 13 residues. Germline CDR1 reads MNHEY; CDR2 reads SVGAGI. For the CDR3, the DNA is TGTGCCAGCAGTTATTCAGGGCCCTATGGCTACACCTTC. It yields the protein CASSYSGPYGYTF.

The CDR3: CASSVAASGSADTQYF. Written as DNA, the CDR3 is TGTGCCAGCAGCGTAGCTGCTAGCGGGAGTGCAGATACGCAGTATTTT. This chain connects TRBV9 to TRBJ2-3; the match to TRBD2 covers 10 bases. The V gene end was trimmed by 0 bases and the J gene end by 4 bases; junction bases not matched to a gene: 5. CDR3 length: 16 amino acids. CDR1 is SGDLS, CDR2 YYNGEE, per germline.

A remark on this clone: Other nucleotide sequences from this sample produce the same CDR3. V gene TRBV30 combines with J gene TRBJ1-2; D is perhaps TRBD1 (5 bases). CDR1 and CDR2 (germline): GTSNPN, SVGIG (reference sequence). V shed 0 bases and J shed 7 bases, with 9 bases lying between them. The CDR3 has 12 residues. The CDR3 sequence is CAWSVGGGGYTF. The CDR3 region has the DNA TGTGCCTGGAGTGTGGGGGGAGGTGGCTACACCTTC. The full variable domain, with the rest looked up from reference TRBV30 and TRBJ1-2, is SQTIHQWPATLVQPVGSPLSLECTVEGTSNPNLYWYRQAAGRGLQLLFYSVGIGQISSEVPQNLSASRPQDRQFILSSKKLLLSDSGFYLCAWSVGGGGYTFGSGTRLTVV.

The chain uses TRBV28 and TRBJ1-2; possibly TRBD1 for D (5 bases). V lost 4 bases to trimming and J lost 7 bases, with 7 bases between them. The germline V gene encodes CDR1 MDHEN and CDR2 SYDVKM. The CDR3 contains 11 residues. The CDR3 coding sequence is TGTGCCAGCAGTTCCGACAGTGGCTACACCTTC. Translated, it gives CASSSDSGYTF.

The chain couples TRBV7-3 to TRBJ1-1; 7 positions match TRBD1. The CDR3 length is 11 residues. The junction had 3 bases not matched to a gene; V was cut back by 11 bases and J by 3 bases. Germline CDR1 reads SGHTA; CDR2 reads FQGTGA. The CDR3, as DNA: TGTGCCCGACAGGGACACACTGAAGCTTTCTTT. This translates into CARQGHTEAFF.

The CDR3 spells CASSSNRTVVLIRRYEQYF. DNA for the CDR3: TGTGCCAGCAGCTCCAACCGAACTGTAGTACTAATCCGGAGATACGAGCAGTACTTC. The chain has TRBV7-8 and TRBJ2-7; D call uncertain. The CDR3 loop spans 19 amino acids. CDR1 SGHVS and CDR2 FQNEAQ come from the germline V gene. V gave up 4 bases and J gave up 4 bases, with 29 bases separating them.